A single sample is the source of the 28 T cell receptor beta chains below, sequenced in a study of blood T cells in healthy people across ages. It was with a sample-barcoded 5' primer and a J-beta primer mix that a second PCR of roughly 7 to 12 cycles was run. TCRdb redid the calling of the 5' RACE reads with MiXCR, one entry per CDR3 protein. Of around 790,000 distinct CDR3 sequences listed, roughly 44% are singletons. Source material: blood. The source is a man in his 60s in good health.

This clonotype has only a few counts. This chain links TRBV27 with TRBJ2-1; D might be TRBD1 (5 bases). Trimming cost V 5 bases and J 8 bases, with 28 bases left between them. This CDR3 has 18 residues. Germline V CDR1 and CDR2: MNHEY, SMNVEV (reference sequence). The CDR3 DNA sequence: TGTGCCAGCAGTCTTCAAGGGCCACAGGTAGGACCCACGCATGAGCAGTTCTTC. It specifies CASSLQGPQVGPTHEQFF.

The chain is built from TRBV7-2 and TRBJ1-4, with no clear D. CDR3 length equals 15 residues. Germline loops: CDR1 SGHTA, CDR2 FQGNSA. V lost 2 bases and J lost 4, with 11 bases in between. CDR3 DNA sequence: TGTGCCAGCAGCTTAACGTCAGCTTATAATGAAAAACTGTTTTTT. The encoded protein is CASSLTSAYNEKLFF.

Comment on this clonotype: The junction shows a germline mismatch at one end, possibly a read error. The chain has TRBV5-1 and TRBJ1-5, with 7 bases that match TRBD1. CDR3 length: 16 residues. CDR1 and CDR2 from the germline V gene are SGHRS and YFSETQ. CDR3 bases: TGCGCCAGCAGCCCGACAGGGCCCACGGGCAATCAGCCCCCGCATTTT. Its protein is CASSPTGPTGNQPPHF.

The chain carries TRBV25-1 and TRBJ1-1; no clear D. Trimming shortened V by 3 bases and J by 6 bases, and 14 bases separated the two germline ends. The CDR3 extends over 14 amino acids. Per the germline V gene, CDR1 is MGHDK and CDR2 is SYGVNS. Written as DNA, the CDR3 is TGTGCCAGCAGTGACCGACGGCATTTTGCTGAAGCTTTCTTT. It is translated as CASSDRRHFAEAFF.

The chain combines TRBV7-8 with TRBJ1-2; possible D gene TRBD1, 5 bases. The V gene lost 4 bases and the J gene lost 4 bases, with 16 bases spanning the gap. The CDR3 extends over 15 amino acids. Germline V gene lookup returns CDR1 SGHVS and CDR2 FQNEAQ. The CDR3 DNA follows: TGTGCCAGCAGCTCAGGGACGTCGGCAGGCTATGGCTACACCTTC. It encodes CASSSGTSAGYGYTF.

A few counts support this clonotype. The CDR3 bases are TGTGCCAGCAGCTTAACGGGGGCCGGGGAGCTGTTTTTT. It codes for CASSLTGAGELFF. The chain is built from TRBV7-7 and TRBJ2-2; tentatively, D is TRBD2 (6 bases). This CDR3 comprises 13 residues. From germline, CDR1 is SSHAT and CDR2 FNYEAQ (reference sequence). V gave up 2 bases and J gave up 6 bases, with 7 bases separating them.

J is TRBJ2-5 and V is TRBV7-8, with D possibly TRBD1 on 5 matching bases. The length of the CDR3 is 15 residues. The V end was cut by 3 bases, the J end by 4 bases, with 15 bases between. The V gene's germline CDR1 is SGHVS and CDR2 FQNEAQ. The CDR3 sequence is CASSFLAGQVETQYF. CDR3 sequence (DNA): TGTGCCAGCAGCTTTTTAGCAGGGCAAGTAGAGACCCAGTACTTC.

The chain carries TRBV11-2 and TRBJ2-4; no clear D. The CDR3 runs to 18 residues. CDR1 is SGHAT and CDR2 is FQNNGV in the germline V gene. V lost 2 bases to trimming and J lost 0 bases, with 17 bases between them. The CDR3 region is CASSLNPPDTLAKNIQYF. In nucleotides, the CDR3 is TGTGCCAGCAGCTTAAATCCTCCTGACACGTTAGCCAAAAACATTCAGTACTTC.

This clonotype was detected a few times. The chain uses TRBV25-1 and TRBJ1-2; D remains unclear. The CDR3 spans 15 residues. V lost 4 bases and J lost 4, with 16 bases in between. The germline gives CDR1 MGHDK, CDR2 SYGVNS. This chain's CDR3 is CASSGWGDPSYGYTF. CDR3 DNA: TGTGCCAGCAGTGGGTGGGGTGATCCATCCTATGGCTACACCTTC.

The chain employs TRBV6-5 and TRBJ1-1; 7 positions agree with TRBD1. The CDR3 covers 14 residues. Germline V CDR1 and CDR2: MNHEY, SVGAGI. The junction had 8 bases not matched to a gene; V was cut back by 6 bases and J by 4 bases. In nucleotides, the CDR3 is TGTGCCAGCAGCGGCGCAGGGGGAGGCACTGAAGCTTTCTTT. Translation gives CASSGAGGGTEAFF.

This clonotype was detected a few times. The V gene is TRBV14, the J gene TRBJ1-2; tentative D call: TRBD1 (6 bases). Trimming left V 3 bases short and J 8 bases short, with 10 bases between. Germline V gene data show CDR1 as SGHDN and CDR2 as FVKESK. The CDR3 sequence is 12 residues long. The CDR3: CASSHGGGGYTF. The CDR3 nucleotides read TGTGCCAGCAGCCACGGTGGGGGCGGCTACACCTTC. Together with reference TRBV14 and TRBJ1-2, the CDR3 gives the full variable domain: EAGVTQFPSHSVIEKGQTVTLRCDPISGHDNLYWYRRVMGKEIKFLLHFVKESKQDESGMPNNRFLAERTGGTYSTLKVQPAELEDSGVYFCASSHGGGGYTFGSGTRLTVV.

The genes are TRBV12-3 or TRBV12-4 and TRBJ2-5; perhaps D is TRBD1 or TRBD2 (5 bases each). The CDR3 covers 15 residues. Trimming cost V 1 base and J 2 bases, with 11 bases left between them. CDR3 protein: CASSLGGTSQETQYF. In nucleotides, the CDR3 is TGTGCCAGCAGTTTAGGGGGGACGTCACAAGAGACCCAGTACTTC.

This clonotype was observed a single time. V gene TRBV30 combines with J gene TRBJ2-2; 12 nucleotides line up with TRBD2. Germline V CDR1 and CDR2: GTSNPN, SVGIG (reference sequence). With 0 bases clipped from V and 3 bases from J, the junction kept 5 bases outside the gene matches. The CDR3 covers 17 residues. The CDR3 nucleotides are TGTGCCTGGAGTGTATGGGGACTAGCGGGTCACACCGGGGAGCTGTTTTTT. It translates to CAWSVWGLAGHTGELFF.

The chain employs TRBV6-6 and TRBJ1-5; tentatively, D is TRBD1 (6 bases). This CDR3 contains 16 residues. Per germline, CDR1 MNHNY and CDR2 SVGAGI (reference sequence). V was trimmed by 6 bases and J by 6 bases, leaving 21 bases between them. The chain's CDR3 is CASSKAAGVGGQPQHF. The CDR3 DNA is TGTGCCAGCAGCAAAGCAGCAGGGGTAGGTGGTCAGCCCCAGCATTTT.

The chain combines TRBV10-3 with TRBJ1-6; D unresolved. The CDR3 has 13 amino acids. The germline V and J ends were trimmed by 3 bases and 7 bases, with 7 bases remaining between them. Germline CDR1 reads ENHRY; CDR2 reads SYGVKD. As DNA, the CDR3 is TGTGCCATCAGTGATATAGGGAATTCACCCCTCCACTTT. Its translation is CAISDIGNSPLHF.

V and J are TRBV2 and TRBJ2-5, with 8 positions matching TRBD2. V lost 7 bases and J lost 1; bases outside the gene matches: 11. The CDR3 extends over 16 amino acids. CDR1 and CDR2 from the germline V gene are SNHLY and FYNNEI. CDR3 loop: CASKSKVAGSQETQYF. The CDR3 nucleotides are TGTGCCAGCAAAAGTAAGGTAGCGGGATCCCAAGAGACCCAGTACTTC.

The sample holds a few counts of this clonotype. This rearrangement joins TRBV4-1 to TRBJ2-7; 9 nucleotides agree with TRBD2. With V trimmed by 4 bases and J by 2 bases, 12 bases remained unmatched. The CDR3 contains 17 residues. CDR1 and CDR2 (germline): MGHRA, YSYEKL. CDR3 region: CASSPLAGVITAYEQYF. The CDR3 bases are TGCGCCAGCAGCCCCTTAGCGGGGGTGATAACGGCCTACGAGCAGTACTTC.

CDR3 amino acids: CASSEDRVHTEAFF. In DNA form, the CDR3 reads TGTGCCAGCAGTGAAGACAGGGTACACACTGAAGCTTTCTTT. The chain employs TRBV25-1 and TRBJ1-1; 7 bases fit TRBD1. Germline CDR1 is MGHDK and CDR2 is SYGVNS. This CDR3 is built from 14 residues. The trim removed 2 bases at V and 3 bases at J, leaving 3 bases unmatched.

This clonotype occurred many times. The chain has TRBV30 and TRBJ2-1; TRBD2 agrees at 7 bases. The V gene end was trimmed by 0 bases and the J gene end by 5 bases; junction bases not matched to a gene: 7. Germline lookup yields CDR1 GTSNPN and CDR2 SVGIG (reference sequence). CDR3 length: 15 amino acids. The CDR3 spells CAWSVRQGGHNEQFF. The DNA for the CDR3 is TGTGCCTGGAGTGTTCGGCAGGGAGGGCACAATGAGCAGTTCTTC.

The chain has TRBV6-2 or TRBV6-3 and TRBJ2-7; 11 nucleotides match TRBD2. V lost 5 bases, J lost 5 bases, and 8 bases stayed unmatched. The germline V gene has CDR1 MNHEY and CDR2 SVGEGT. The CDR3 covers 15 residues. The CDR3 sequence: CASSPRLAGSDEQYF. CDR3 nucleotides: TGTGCCAGCAGTCCACGACTAGCGGGGTCAGACGAGCAGTACTTC.

This clonotype was observed a few times. V usage is TRBV25-1 and J usage is TRBJ1-5, with 9 bases fitting TRBD1. V gave up 3 bases and J gave up 6 bases; unmatched junction bases: 6. Germline V gene sequence: CDR1 MGHDK, CDR2 SYGVNS. The CDR3 extends over 15 amino acids. CDR3: CASSEGDRVGQPQHF. DNA for the CDR3: TGTGCCAGCAGTGAGGGGGACAGGGTGGGTCAGCCCCAGCATTTT.

This rearrangement joins TRBV14 to TRBJ1-1; possibly TRBD1 for D (5 bases). V was cut by 2 bases and J by 2 bases, with 15 bases left in between. This CDR3 has 16 residues. The germline CDR1 and CDR2 sequences are SGHDN and FVKESK. CDR3 nucleotides: TGTGCCAGCAGCCAAATGCGCAGGACACCCAACACTGAAGCTTTCTTT. This gives the protein CASSQMRRTPNTEAFF.

The gene calls are TRBV20-1 and TRBJ1-2; the D gene is possibly TRBD1 (6 bases). The germline V gene encodes CDR1 DFQATT and CDR2 SNEGSKA (reference sequence). The ends were cut back, 3 bases at V and 5 bases at J, with 22 bases in the middle. The CDR3 contains 16 residues. The CDR3 protein is CSASRAGAKPSYGYTF. CDR3 in DNA: TGCAGTGCTAGTCGGGCAGGGGCGAAACCTTCGTATGGCTACACCTTC.

This chain links TRBV4-3 with TRBJ2-6, with 10 bases aligning to TRBD1. Germline lookup yields CDR1 LGHNA and CDR2 YSLEER. Trimming cost V 0 bases and J 1 base; bases outside gene matches: 9. This CDR3 region has 20 residues. The CDR3 DNA follows: TGCGCCAGCAGCCAAGACCCGGACAGGGGGGGACCTTCTGGGGCCAACGTCCTGACTTTC. Protein product: CASSQDPDRGGPSGANVLTF.

At least ten counts were recorded for this clonotype. J is TRBJ2-5 and V is TRBV21-1; the DNA was not used to check the table's D call, TRBD2. TRBV21-1 is flagged as a pseudogene. The CDR3 contains 14 residues. The CDR3 spells CASSPGLAQETQYF. CDR3 coding DNA: TGTGCCAGCAGCCCGGGACTAGCTCAAGAGACCCAGTACTTC.

V usage is TRBV7-3 and J usage is TRBJ1-1; no reliable D call. Germline V CDR1 and CDR2: SGHTA, FQGTGA. The CDR3 is made up of 13 amino acids. The V end was cut by 2 bases, the J end by 2 bases, with 6 bases between. The CDR3 DNA follows: TGTGCCAGCAGCTTAGAAAAAAACACTGAAGCTTTCTTT. The encoded protein is CASSLEKNTEAFF.

This clonotype was observed many times. The rearrangement joins TRBV7-2 to TRBJ1-2; D ambiguous. The CDR3 is 13 residues long. The V end was cut by 5 bases, the J end by 1 base, with 8 bases between. In germline, CDR1 is SGHTA, CDR2 FQGNSA. CDR3 loop: CASSPASNYGYTF. The CDR3 DNA reads TGTGCCAGCAGCCCTGCGAGTAACTATGGCTACACCTTC.

Only a few counts were recorded for this clonotype. The V call is TRBV20-1, the J call TRBJ2-5; D is possibly TRBD1 (5 bases). With 5 bases removed from V and 3 bases from J, the gap between germline ends came to 13 bases. Germline-derived CDR1 and CDR2 are DFQATT and SNEGSKA (reference sequence). The CDR3 sequence is 13 residues long. The CDR3 loop is CSAPGRQKETQYF. The CDR3 DNA sequence: TGCAGTGCTCCGGGCCGACAGAAAGAGACCCAGTACTTC.